This T cell receptor beta chain was identified in a study of beta chain features in type 1 diabetes. Study details: Age, gender, cell numbers and subset yield matched between patients and controls.

Germline-derived CDR1 and CDR2 are MNHEY and SVGAGI. The CDR3 totals 15 residues. The V end lost 7 bases, the J end lost 2 bases, and 16 bases lay between the germline ends. Concerning this clone itself: Its antigen is not known.

The study, taken as a whole, reports: VDJ junctions from type 1 diabetes patients carried fewer insertions and larger deletions.

The study reverse transcribed the entire isolated RNA, so it sequenced expressed TCRB transcripts. Profiled with immunoSEQ multiplex PCR; TCRdb holds only in-frame clones, not every one. Of about 140,000 clones in the sample, roughly 10% were seen once. The TCR comes from a woman aged 35 to 49 in good health. This chain connects TRBV6-5 to TRBJ2-3; D might be TRBD2 (5 bases). The sequenced material came from central memory CD4+ T cells from blood. The CDR3 loop reads CASTESGMLTDTQYF. CDR3 coding DNA: TGTGCCAGCACCGAATCCGGGATGCTCACAGATACGCAGTATTTT.